This note documents a single T cell receptor (beta chain) sequence. Its cognate antigen has yet to be identified. No qualities accompany the bases; no much larger clone lies one base away. The library relied on PCR. The listed sequencing device is Illumina HiSeq 2500. To reduce PCR and sequencing biases, unique molecular identifiers were built into the TCR beta cDNA libraries. Approximately 500,000 cDNA molecules were obtained for every 1 to 10 million input T cells, so each molecule roughly corresponded to one T cell. Patient libraries were prepared and sequenced with the same protocol used for the earlier healthy control dataset. Samples belonging to the same batch were prepared together, multiplexed and sequenced on a shared HiSeq lane. The study's processing was this. MIGEC handled the raw barcoded reads, throwing out single-read molecular identifier groups before consensus assembly and CDR3 extraction. Clonotype tables were post-analysed with VDJtools, and diversity was normalized by down-sampling all datasets to the smallest sample size. In repertoire overlap clustering, CDR3 amino acid sequences, but not nucleotide sequences, were matched to correct batch-related cross-sample contamination. TCRdb reprocessing: public reads trimmed at Q25 with fastp, clones called with MiXCR, in-frame beta chains kept. Entries that share a CDR3 protein sequence are merged under the most common genes and DNA. V and J calls and clone size were set by TCRdb, not the authors. This sample gives over 700,000 distinct CDR3 sequences in total; about 27% of them show up just once. The ten largest clones represent under 0.7% of the sample.

The data belong to a study of post-analysis software for immune sequencing data (dated by TCRdb to between 2015 and 2017). As for the study more broadly: The recorded disease courses included relapsing-remitting, secondary progressive and progressive-relapsing multiple sclerosis, and some patients had no subtype annotation. The patient repertoires were compared against approximately twelve previously published healthy control repertoires obtained from donors aged roughly 6 to 28 years. A subset of samples was prepared in parallel using single-end sample barcoding, then pooled and co-amplified after Illumina adapter ligation.

Reading from cysteine to phenylalanine, the CDR3 counts 15 amino acids. Of all the DNA, just the CDR3 is kept, 45 bases in frame from base 1. CDR1 and CDR2 are read off the germline V gene (reference sequence) as LGHDT and YNNKEL. Trimming costs V 5 bases and J 3 bases, and their ends lie 11 bases apart. What the research found in general, with its limitations: Strong co-clustering of samples prepared in the same batch was shown by direct clustering with F measure, prompting a batch-effect correction. Significantly lower normalized Chao1 diversity was found in multiple sclerosis patients than in controls, suggesting substantial peripheral T-cell clonal expansion. The control group was slightly older than the multiple sclerosis patient group. A handful of TRBV segments, including TRBV5-6, TRBV5-1 and TRBV20-1, were significantly more frequent in patients than controls.

To demonstrate the VDJtools post-analysis software, TCR beta repertoires were profiled from the peripheral blood of about 14 young patients with multiple sclerosis. The multiple sclerosis patients were children and adolescents ranging in age from roughly 6 to 16 years. The specimen sequenced was blood. The chain joins TRBV3-1 to TRBJ2-6, with the D gene call left open. This sequence was found in a girl under 18 with multiple sclerosis. The CDR3 region: CASSSYGVGANVLTF. The sequenced DNA: TGTGCCAGCAGCTCGTATGGGGTTGGGGCCAACGTCCTGACTTTC.